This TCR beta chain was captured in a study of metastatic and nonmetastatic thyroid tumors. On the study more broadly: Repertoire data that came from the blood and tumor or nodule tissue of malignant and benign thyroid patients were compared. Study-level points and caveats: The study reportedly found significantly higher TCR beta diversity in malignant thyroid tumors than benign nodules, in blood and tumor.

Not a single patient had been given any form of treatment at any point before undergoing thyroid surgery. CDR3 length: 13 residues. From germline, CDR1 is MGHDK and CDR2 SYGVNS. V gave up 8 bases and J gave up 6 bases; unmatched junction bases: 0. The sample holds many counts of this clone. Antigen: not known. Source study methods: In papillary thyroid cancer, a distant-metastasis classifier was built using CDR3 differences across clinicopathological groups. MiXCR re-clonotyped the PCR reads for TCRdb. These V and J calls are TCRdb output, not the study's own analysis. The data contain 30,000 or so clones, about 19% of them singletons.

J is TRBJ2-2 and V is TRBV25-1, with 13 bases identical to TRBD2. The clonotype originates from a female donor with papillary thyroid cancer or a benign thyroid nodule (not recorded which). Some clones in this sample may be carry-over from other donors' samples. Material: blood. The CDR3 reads CASGLAGAGELFF. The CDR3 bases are TGTGCCAGCGGACTAGCGGGAGCCGGGGAGCTGTTTTTT.